Included here is one T cell receptor (beta chain) sequence, with context. PBMCs were isolated at a quantity of at least 6 million per sample. The sample is drawn from a study of blood T cells in healthy people across ages. V was clipped by 2 bases and J by 4 bases, with 15 bases between them. Per the germline V gene, CDR1 is GTSNPN and CDR2 is SVGIG (reference sequence). The CDR3 totals 15 residues. Combining a sample-barcoded 5' primer with a J-beta primer mix, a second PCR ran for about 6 to 12 cycles. From the 5' RACE reads, TCRdb called clonotypes with MiXCR, one entry per CDR3 protein. The repertoire holds 1.4 million to 1.5 million distinct CDR3 sequences, approximately 38% seen once, with roughly 7.9% in the top ten.

The sequence derives from a woman under 30 in good health. Sequences were obtained from blood. The gene calls are TRBV30 and TRBJ1-5; D perhaps matches TRBD1 (6 bases). The CDR3 DNA sequence: TGTGCCTGGAGTAGCTCGGACAGCTGGAATCAGCCCCAGCATTTT. Protein sequence: CAWSSSDSWNQPQHF.